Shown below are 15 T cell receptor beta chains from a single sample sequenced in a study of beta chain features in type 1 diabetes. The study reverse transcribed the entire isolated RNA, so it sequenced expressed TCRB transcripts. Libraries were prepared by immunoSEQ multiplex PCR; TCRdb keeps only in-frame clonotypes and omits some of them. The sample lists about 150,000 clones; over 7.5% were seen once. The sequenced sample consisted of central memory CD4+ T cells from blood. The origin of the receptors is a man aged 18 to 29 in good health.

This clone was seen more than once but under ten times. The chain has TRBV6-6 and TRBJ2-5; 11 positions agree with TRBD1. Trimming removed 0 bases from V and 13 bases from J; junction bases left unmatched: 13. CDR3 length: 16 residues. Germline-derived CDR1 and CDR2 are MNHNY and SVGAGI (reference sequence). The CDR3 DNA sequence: TGTGCCAGCAGTTACTCCCGGACAGGGGGCCCTTCTGAGGCGTACTTC. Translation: CASSYSRTGGPSEAYF.

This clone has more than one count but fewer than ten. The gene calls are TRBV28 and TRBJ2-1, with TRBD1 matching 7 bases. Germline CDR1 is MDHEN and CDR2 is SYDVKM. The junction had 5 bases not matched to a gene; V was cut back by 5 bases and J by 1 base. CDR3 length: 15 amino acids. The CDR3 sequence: CASSQSDRSYNEQFF. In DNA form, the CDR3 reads TGTGCCAGCAGTCAATCGGACAGGTCCTACAATGAGCAGTTCTTC.

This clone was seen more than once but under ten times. This chain's CDR3 is CASSIGTGVSGPDTQYF. DNA for the CDR3: TGTGCCAGTAGTATAGGTACAGGGGTCTCTGGCCCAGATACGCAGTATTTT. The V call is TRBV19, the J call TRBJ2-3; TRBD1 agrees at 7 bases. CDR3 length: 17 amino acids. The V gene's germline CDR1 is LNHDA and CDR2 SQIVND (reference sequence). With V trimmed by 1 base and J by 4 bases, 11 bases remained unmatched.

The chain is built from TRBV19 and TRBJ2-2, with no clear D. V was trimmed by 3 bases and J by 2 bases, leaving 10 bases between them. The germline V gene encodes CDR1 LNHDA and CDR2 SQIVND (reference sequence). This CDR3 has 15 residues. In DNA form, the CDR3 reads TGTGCCAGTAGTATCCGAGACACCAACACCGGGGAGCTGTTTTTT. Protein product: CASSIRDTNTGELFF. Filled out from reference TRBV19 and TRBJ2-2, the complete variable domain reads DGGITQSPKYLFRKEGQNVTLSCEQNLNHDAMYWYRQDPGQGLRLIYYSQIVNDFQKGDIAEGYSVSREKKESFPLTVTSAQKNPTAFYLCASSIRDTNTGELFFGEGSRLTVL.

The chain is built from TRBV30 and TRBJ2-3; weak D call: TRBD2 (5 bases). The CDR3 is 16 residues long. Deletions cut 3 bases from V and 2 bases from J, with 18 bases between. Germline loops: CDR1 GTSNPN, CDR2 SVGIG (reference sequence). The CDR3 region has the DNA TGTGCCTGGAGCCAGACAAGGACTGGAATCACAGATACGCAGTATTTT. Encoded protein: CAWSQTRTGITDTQYF.

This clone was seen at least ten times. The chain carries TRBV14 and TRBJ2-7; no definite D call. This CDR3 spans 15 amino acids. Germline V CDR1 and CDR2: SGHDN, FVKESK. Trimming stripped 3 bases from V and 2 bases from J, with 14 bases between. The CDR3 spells CASSQRSYATYEQYF. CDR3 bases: TGTGCCAGCAGCCAGCGATCCTACGCTACCTACGAGCAGTACTTC.

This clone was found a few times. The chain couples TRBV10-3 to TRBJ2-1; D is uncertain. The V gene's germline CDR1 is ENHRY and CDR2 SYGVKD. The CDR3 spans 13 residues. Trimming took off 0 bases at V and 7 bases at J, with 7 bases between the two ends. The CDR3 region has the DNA TGTGCCATCAGTGAGTCTCCCCAGAATGAGCAGTTCTTC. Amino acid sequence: CAISESPQNEQFF.

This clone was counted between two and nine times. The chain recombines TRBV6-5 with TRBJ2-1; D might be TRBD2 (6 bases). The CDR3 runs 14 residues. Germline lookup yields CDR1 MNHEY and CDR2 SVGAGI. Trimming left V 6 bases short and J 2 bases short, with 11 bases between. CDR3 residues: CASSRRATYNEQFF. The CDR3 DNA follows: TGTGCCAGCAGCCGGAGGGCCACCTACAATGAGCAGTTCTTC.

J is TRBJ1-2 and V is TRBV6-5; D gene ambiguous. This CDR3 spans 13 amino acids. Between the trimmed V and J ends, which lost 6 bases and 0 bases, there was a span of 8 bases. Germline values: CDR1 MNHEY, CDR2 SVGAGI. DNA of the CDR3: TGTGCCAGCAGATATGGAGCTAACTATGGCTACACCTTC. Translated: CASRYGANYGYTF.

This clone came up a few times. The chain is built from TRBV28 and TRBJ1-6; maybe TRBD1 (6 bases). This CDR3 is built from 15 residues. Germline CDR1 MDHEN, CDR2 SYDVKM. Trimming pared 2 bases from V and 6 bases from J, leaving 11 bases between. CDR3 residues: CASSLQGRGNSPLHF. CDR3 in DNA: TGTGCCAGCAGTTTACAAGGCAGGGGTAATTCACCCCTCCACTTT.

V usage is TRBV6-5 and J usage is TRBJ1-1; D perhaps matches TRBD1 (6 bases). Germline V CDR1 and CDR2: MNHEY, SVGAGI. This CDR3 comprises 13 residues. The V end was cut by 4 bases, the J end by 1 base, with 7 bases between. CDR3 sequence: CASSLQGNTEAFF. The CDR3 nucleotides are TGTGCCAGCAGTTTACAGGGGAACACTGAAGCTTTCTTT.

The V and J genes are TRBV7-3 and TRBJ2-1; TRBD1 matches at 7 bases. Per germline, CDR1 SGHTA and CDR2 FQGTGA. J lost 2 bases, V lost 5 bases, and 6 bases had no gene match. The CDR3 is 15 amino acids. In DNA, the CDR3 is TGTGCCAGCAGCCCCACCGGGACAGCCTACAATGAGCAGTTCTTC. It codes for CASSPTGTAYNEQFF.

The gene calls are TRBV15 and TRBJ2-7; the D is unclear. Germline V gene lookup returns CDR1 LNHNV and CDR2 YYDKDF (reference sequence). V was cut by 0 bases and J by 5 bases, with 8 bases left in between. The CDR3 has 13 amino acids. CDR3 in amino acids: CATSRDLSDEQYF. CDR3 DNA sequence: TGTGCCACCAGCAGAGATCTTTCCGACGAGCAGTACTTC. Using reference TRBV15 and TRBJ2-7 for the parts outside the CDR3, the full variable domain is DAMVIQNPRYQVTQFGKPVTLSCSQTLNHNVMYWYQQKSSQAPKLLFHYYDKDFNNEADTPDNFQSRRPNTSFCFLDIRSPGLGDTAMYLCATSRDLSDEQYFGPGTRLTVT.

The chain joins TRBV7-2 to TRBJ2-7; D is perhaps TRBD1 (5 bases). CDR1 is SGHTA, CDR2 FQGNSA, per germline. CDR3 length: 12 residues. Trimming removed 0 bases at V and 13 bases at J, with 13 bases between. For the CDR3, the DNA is TGTGCCAGCAGCTTAGCGGGGCCGGCGGTCTACTTC. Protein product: CASSLAGPAVYF.

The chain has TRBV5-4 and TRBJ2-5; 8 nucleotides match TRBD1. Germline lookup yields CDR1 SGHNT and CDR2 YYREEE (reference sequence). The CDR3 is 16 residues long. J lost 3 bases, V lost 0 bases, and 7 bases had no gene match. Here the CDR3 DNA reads TGTGCCAGCAGCTTGGCGCGTACAGGGGGGAAAGAGACCCAGTACTTC. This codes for CASSLARTGGKETQYF.